A selection of T cell receptor beta chains follows, all from one sample in a study of T cell changes during pregnancy in multiple sclerosis. The protocol was immunoSEQ multiplex PCR, while the TCRdb copy is restricted to in-frame clones and leaves out a portion. The sample lists about 59,000 clones; roughly 94% were seen once. The sample in question was CD8+ T cells from peripheral blood mononuclear cells, obtained after pregnancy. The receptors shown here come from a female donor with multiple sclerosis, enrolled in a pregnancy study. CDR3s include the opening cysteine and the closing phenylalanine or tryptophan. D genes are given only for firm matches. Size values are once, few and many counts, or a class for expanded clones, and some rows have none.

D,J,V,size,CDR3,DNA
NA,TRBJ1-3,TRBV5-5,NA,CASSLRQSSGNTIYF,TGTGCCAGCAGCTTGAGACAGAGCTCTGGAAACACCATATATTTT
NA,TRBJ1-1,TRBV2,NA,CASWGRVYAFF,TGTGCCAGCTGGGGGAGGGTTTATGCTTTCTTT
TRBD1,TRBJ2-5,TRBV5-1,NA,CASSFGQGTETQYF,TGCGCCAGCAGCTTTGGACAGGGGACGGAGACCCAGTACTTC
NA,TRBJ2-7,TRBV5-1,NA,CASSLASSYEQYF,TGCGCCAGCAGCTTGGCTTCCAGCTACGAGCAGTACTTC
TRBD2,TRBJ2-2,TRBV13,NA,CASSLRLAGTVGELFF,TGTGCCAGCAGCTTGAGGCTAGCGGGAACCGTCGGGGAGCTGTTTTTT
TRBD1,TRBJ1-2,TRBV7-2,NA,CASSSASIGGLPGQGEVVGYTF,TGTGCCAGCAGCTCAGCCTCCATAGGAGGCTTACCGGGACAGGGGGAAGTGGTTGGCTACACCTTC
TRBD1,TRBJ2-7,TRBV19,NA,CASSPRQGVSSYEQYF,TGTGCCAGTAGTCCTAGACAGGGGGTGAGCTCCTACGAGCAGTACTTC
TRBD2,TRBJ2-1,TRBV7-2,NA,CASSLEVVTSGVNEQFF,TGTGCCAGCAGCTTAGAAGTAGTGACTAGCGGGGTGAATGAGCAGTTCTTC
NA,TRBJ2-7,TRBV5-6,NA,CASSLGGYEQYF,TGTGCCAGCAGCTTGGGCGGTTACGAGCAGTACTTC
NA,TRBJ1-1,TRBV4-2,NA,CASSQERGVNTEAFF,TGTGCCAGCAGCCAAGAGCGGGGGGTAAACACTGAAGCTTTCTTT
NA,TRBJ1-5,TRBV19,NA,CASSRLRDTHQPQHF,TGTGCCAGTAGTCGACTCCGGGACACCCATCAGCCCCAGCATTTT
TRBD1,TRBJ2-5,TRBV11-3,NA,CASRLGQTETQYF,TGTGCCAGCAGGTTGGGACAGACAGAGACCCAGTACTTC
TRBD2,TRBJ2-7,TRBV11-2,NA,CASSSWGGRARYEQYF,TGTGCCAGCAGTTCCTGGGGAGGGCGGGCTCGGTACGAGCAGTACTTC
TRBD2,TRBJ2-1,TRBV7-3,NA,CASSDLAGGEQFF,TGTGCCAGCAGCGACCTAGCGGGAGGCGAGCAGTTCTTC
NA,TRBJ1-1,TRBV6-5,NA,CASTTQGPNTEAFF,TGTGCCAGCACCACACAGGGACCGAACACTGAAGCTTTCTTT
NA,TRBJ1-2,TRBV7-9,NA,CASSLMTAYYGYTF,TGTGCCAGCAGCTTAATGACAGCTTATTATGGCTACACCTTC
NA,TRBJ2-3,TRBV4-3,NA,CASSHNYRTDTQYF,TGCGCCAGCAGCCACAACTACCGCACAGATACGCAGTATTTT
NA,TRBJ2-7,TRBV19,NA,CASSPATGILYEQYF,TGTGCCAGTAGCCCCGCGACAGGAATATTATACGAGCAGTACTTC
TRBD2,TRBJ2-7,TRBV15,NA,CATSEGLADYEQYF,TGTGCCACCAGCGAAGGACTAGCGGACTACGAGCAGTACTTC
TRBD2,TRBJ2-1,TRBV5-4,NA,CASTSGGSGRSHEQFF,TGTGCCAGCACATCTGGAGGTAGCGGGAGGAGTCATGAGCAGTTCTTC
TRBD2,TRBJ2-7,TRBV27,NA,CASSSGGVPYEQYF,TGTGCCAGCAGTAGCGGGGGCGTCCCCTACGAGCAGTACTTC
NA,TRBJ2-1,TRBV10-2,NA,CASNGGEQFF,TGCGCCAGCAATGGCGGGGAGCAGTTCTTC
TRBD1,TRBJ1-2,TRBV4-3,NA,CASSQVSPGGDYGYTF,TGCGCCAGCAGCCAAGTTAGCCCAGGGGGCGACTATGGCTACACCTTC
TRBD2,TRBJ2-7,TRBV7-6,once,CASSSGLAGVSYEQYF,TGTGCCAGCAGCTCGGGACTAGCGGGAGTATCCTACGAGCAGTACTTC
TRBD2,TRBJ2-3,TRBV9,NA,CASSVAGLAGVRTFTDTQYF,TGTGCCAGCAGCGTAGCTGGGCTAGCGGGAGTCCGCACATTCACAGATACGCAGTATTTT
NA,TRBJ1-1,TRBV19,NA,CASSLRQTRNTEAFF,TGTGCCAGTAGTCTCCGACAAACGAGGAACACTGAAGCTTTCTTT
TRBD2,TRBJ2-1,TRBV11-2,NA,CASSLTSGSYNEQFF,TGTGCCAGCAGCTTGACTAGCGGCTCCTACAATGAGCAGTTCTTC
NA,TRBJ2-7,TRBV10-3,NA,CAISTGNPYEQYF,TGTGCCATCAGTACCGGGAACCCCTACGAGCAGTACTTC
NA,TRBJ2-3,TRBV11-2,NA,CASSLIREADTQYF,TGTGCCAGCAGCTTGATAAGGGAGGCAGATACGCAGTATTTT